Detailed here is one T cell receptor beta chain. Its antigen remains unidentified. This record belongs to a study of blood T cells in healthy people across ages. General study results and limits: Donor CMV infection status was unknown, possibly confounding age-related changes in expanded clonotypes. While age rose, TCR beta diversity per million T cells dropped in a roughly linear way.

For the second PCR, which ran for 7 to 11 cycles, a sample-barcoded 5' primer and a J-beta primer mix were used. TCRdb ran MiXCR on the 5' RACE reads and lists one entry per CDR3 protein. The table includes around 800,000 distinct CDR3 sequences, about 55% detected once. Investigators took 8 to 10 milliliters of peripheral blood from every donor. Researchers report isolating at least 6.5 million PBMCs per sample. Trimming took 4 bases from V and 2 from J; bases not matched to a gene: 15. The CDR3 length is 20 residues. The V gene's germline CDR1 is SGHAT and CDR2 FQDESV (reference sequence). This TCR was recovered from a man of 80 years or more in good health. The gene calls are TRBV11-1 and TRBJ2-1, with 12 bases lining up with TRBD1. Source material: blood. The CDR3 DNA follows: TGTGCCAGCAGCTCCCCATCCGGGACAGGGGGCGCTGGGGCCTACAATGAGCAGTTCTTC. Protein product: CASSSPSGTGGAGAYNEQFF.